This record covers a single T cell receptor beta chain. The antigen remains unidentified. The PCR made use of 60 Vbeta and 13 Jbeta primers. This table comes from immunoSEQ multiplex PCR, and its TCRdb copy is limited to in-frame clones, with some not included. Of more than 140,000 clones listed, around 65% are singletons. V dropped 3 bases and J dropped 0 bases, with 15 bases sitting between them. Germline CDR1 is SGHNT and CDR2 is YYREEE (reference sequence). The CDR3 spans 16 residues. This sample was included in a study of cytomegalovirus exposure and HLA in healthy donors. The wider study: In terms of ancestry, the Caucasian-associated cluster contained roughly 80% of the roughly 400 genotyped donors. Overall study results and limits: Among donors in an Asian-associated ancestry cluster, a later analysis reportedly found fewer N-insertions than the approximately 700-donor mean.

The V and J genes are TRBV5-4 and TRBJ1-2; TRBD1 might be the D (6 bases). Sequencing used PBMCs. This clonotype originated in a woman aged 25 to 45 in good health and CMV-seropositive. CDR3 protein: CASSSIQGLANYGYTF. CDR3 nucleotides: TGTGCCAGCAGCTCAATACAGGGCCTTGCTAACTATGGCTACACCTTC.